This TCR beta chain was identified during a study of human T cells and chemical hapten exposure. On the study more broadly: In the sensitization step, 2% DPC was placed on roughly 2 cm by roughly 2 cm of upper inner arm skin. From small differences in pooled library volume came most of the variation in per-sample TCR yields. Study results and caveats: Against controls, expanded TCRs gave rise to significantly more large CDR3 similarity clusters. TCRs whose frequency exceeded 1 in 1000 remained the same following DPC sensitization.

The germline gives CDR1 SGHRS, CDR2 YFSETQ. The CDR3 totals 19 residues. Trimming removed 1 base at V and 0 bases at J, with 17 bases between. Time point in this sample: pre-sensitization, week 0. The treatment is: therapeutic diphenylcyclopropenone sensitization with weekly scalp DPC. This clonotype was seen at least ten times. Antigen: not known. MiXCR, run by TCRdb on the RACE reads, gives a single entry per CDR3 protein. The data show approximately 370,000 distinct CDR3 sequences, with around 5.5% seen just once and over 7% held by the top ten. This specimen was whole blood, taken in connection with sensitization to the hapten diphenylcyclopropenone (DPC). This receptor was obtained from a woman aged 18-30 years with alopecia areata. Some clones in this sample may be carry-over from other donors' samples. The V and J genes are TRBV5-1 and TRBJ2-6, with D possibly being TRBD1 (5 bases). CDR3 coding DNA: TGCGCCAGCAGCTTGATCTTTCAGGGCCTAAGCTCTGGGGCCAACGTCCTGACTTTC. This codes for CASSLIFQGLSSGANVLTF.